Presented here are 27 T cell receptor beta chains from one specimen sequenced in a study of OX40 agonist ivuxolimab in advanced cancers. This table comes from immunoSEQ multiplex PCR, and its TCRdb copy is limited to in-frame clones, with some not included. The table records just under 75,000 clones, 80% to 95% of them present only once. Source: CD4+ or CD8+ T cells sorted from blood, taken in a trial of the OX40 agonist ivuxolimab. These TCRs come from an adult with an advanced solid tumor such as melanoma, head and neck, liver or kidney cancer.

The chain recombines TRBV7-2 with TRBJ2-3; D unresolved. Germline V lookup: CDR1 SGHTA, CDR2 FQGNSA. The V end was cut by 5 bases, the J end by 6 bases, with 9 bases between. The CDR3 covers 12 residues. The CDR3 protein is CASSPRADTQYF. The CDR3 DNA follows: TGTGCCAGCAGCCCCCGTGCGGATACGCAGTATTTT.

The genes are TRBV2 and TRBJ1-5, with D uncertain. CDR3 size: 14 residues. Germline V gives CDR1 SNHLY, CDR2 FYNNEI. The germline V and J ends were trimmed by 4 bases and 1 base, with 8 bases remaining between them. This CDR3 is CASSVTISNQPQHF. CDR3 nucleotides: TGTGCCAGCAGTGTTACTATCAGCAATCAGCCCCAGCATTTT.

The CDR3 DNA is TGTGCCAGCTCCCCCGGACAGGGCGGAAACATTCAGTACTTC. Amino acids: CASSPGQGGNIQYF. The gene calls are TRBV18 and TRBJ2-4, with 8 bases aligning to TRBD1. Germline values: CDR1 KGHSH, CDR2 LQKENI. This CDR3 is 14 amino acids long. The J segment lost 6 bases and the V segment lost 6 bases, leaving 7 bases of the junction unmatched.

The J gene is TRBJ1-2, the V gene TRBV6-5, with D perhaps matching TRBD1 (5 bases). CDR1 is MNHEY, CDR2 SVGAGI, per germline. This CDR3 has 15 amino acids. Trimming took off 5 bases at V and 8 bases at J, with 21 bases between the two ends. CDR3 nucleotide sequence: TGTGCCAGCAGTCCGGGGGATGGCAGGCCTGTCGGCTACACCTTC. Translated, it gives CASSPGDGRPVGYTF.

The V and J genes are TRBV19 and TRBJ2-1; D remains ambiguous. Germline CDR1 is LNHDA and CDR2 is SQIVND (reference sequence). V lost 3 bases and J 9 bases, leaving 12 bases between the germline ends. The CDR3 covers 13 residues. The CDR3, as DNA: TGTGCCAGTAGTATCGGGCAGTACGGTGAGCAGTTCTTC. This encodes CASSIGQYGEQFF.

DNA for the CDR3: TGTGCCAGCAGCTCCACCGGGACACAAGAGACCCAGTACTTC. As protein: CASSSTGTQETQYF. This chain connects TRBV7-9 to TRBJ2-5; perhaps TRBD1 as D (6 bases). The CDR3 contains 14 residues. CDR1 SEHNR and CDR2 FQNEAQ come from the germline V gene (reference sequence). V lost 4 bases to trimming and J lost 2 bases, with 11 bases between them. Based on the CDR3 plus reference TRBV7-9 and TRBJ2-5, the full variable domain is DTGVSQNPRHKITKRGQNVTFRCDPISEHNRLYWYRQTLGQGPEFLTYFQNEAQLEKSRLLSDRFSAERPKGSFSTLEIQRTEQGDSAMYLCASSSTGTQETQYFGPGTRLLVL.

V and J are TRBV5-6 and TRBJ2-1, with 9 bases that match TRBD2. The CDR3 covers 17 residues. The V gene end was trimmed by 2 bases and the J gene end by 1 base; junction bases not matched to a gene: 7. CDR1 is SGHDT and CDR2 is YYEEEE in the germline V gene. CDR3 DNA: TGTGCCAGCAGCTTTTATACTAGCGGGTCTTCCTACAATGAGCAGTTCTTC. The encoded protein is CASSFYTSGSSYNEQFF.

The V call is TRBV20-1, the J call TRBJ2-7; D is ambiguous. Germline V gene sequence: CDR1 DFQATT, CDR2 SNEGSKA (reference sequence). V was clipped by 6 bases and J by 7 bases, with 7 bases between them. The CDR3 has 9 residues. The CDR3 DNA follows: TGCAGTGCCCGGCCGGAGCAGTACTTC. Translating gives CSARPEQYF.

The chain recombines TRBV4-1 with TRBJ2-5; D remains unclear. V gave up 4 bases and J gave up 5 bases, with 14 bases separating them. CDR1 is MGHRA, CDR2 YSYEKL, per germline. The CDR3 is 14 residues long. The CDR3 loop is CASSRNLGTETQYF. The DNA of the CDR3 is TGCGCCAGCAGCCGCAATCTAGGAACGGAGACCCAGTACTTC.

This chain connects TRBV25-1 to TRBJ2-4; D unclear. V dropped 3 bases and J dropped 0 bases, with 6 bases sitting between them. There are 14 residues in the CDR3. CDR1 is MGHDK and CDR2 is SYGVNS in the germline V gene. The CDR3 DNA sequence: TGTGCCAGCAGTGATGTAGGAGCCAAAAACATTCAGTACTTC. As protein: CASSDVGAKNIQYF.

This chain connects TRBV9 to TRBJ2-2; 14 positions agree with TRBD2. There are 17 residues in the CDR3. Unmatched junction bases numbered 7, after V lost 4 bases and J lost 5 bases. Germline V gene data show CDR1 as SGDLS and CDR2 as YYNGEE. CDR3 loop: CASSPGTSGSRTGELFF. The CDR3 DNA follows: TGTGCCAGCAGCCCAGGGACTAGCGGGAGTAGGACCGGGGAGCTGTTTTTT.

The gene calls are TRBV29-1 and TRBJ1-3, with D perhaps matching TRBD1 (5 bases). The germline gives CDR1 SQVTM, CDR2 ANQGSEA. V lost 4 bases and J 0 bases, leaving 10 bases between the germline ends. The CDR3 loop spans 14 amino acids. The CDR3 loop reads CSVGTGSSGNTIYF. CDR3 sequence (DNA): TGCAGCGTTGGTACAGGTAGCTCTGGAAACACCATATATTTT.

The chain employs TRBV5-1 and TRBJ2-1; D possibly corresponds to TRBD2 (5 bases). Germline-derived CDR1 and CDR2 are SGHRS and YFSETQ. Trimming shortened V by 4 bases and J by 3 bases, and 11 bases separated the two germline ends. The CDR3 is made up of 14 amino acids. The CDR3 DNA reads as TGCGCCAGCAGCAATAGCGTTAGCTACAATGAGCAGTTCTTC. Its protein product is CASSNSVSYNEQFF.

The V gene is TRBV9, the J gene TRBJ2-1, with a possible D match to TRBD2 (6 bases). CDR3 length equals 16 residues. V dropped 0 bases and J dropped 0 bases, with 10 bases sitting between them. CDR1 is SGDLS and CDR2 is YYNGEE in the germline V gene. CDR3 residues: CASSVGRESSYNEQFF. CDR3 DNA: TGTGCCAGCAGCGTAGGTCGGGAGAGCTCCTACAATGAGCAGTTCTTC.

The chain combines TRBV4-1 with TRBJ1-2; 7 bases are shared with TRBD1. V shed 4 bases and J 3 bases; nucleotides not matched to a gene: 5. CDR1 is MGHRA, CDR2 YSYEKL, per germline. This CDR3 has 14 amino acids. CDR3 in DNA: TGCGCCAGCAGCCGGGCAGGGGGAGACTATGGCTACACCTTC. Amino acid sequence: CASSRAGGDYGYTF.

J is TRBJ2-3 and V is TRBV19; the D is unclear. This CDR3 has 14 amino acids. In germline, CDR1 is LNHDA, CDR2 SQIVND (reference sequence). V lost 4 bases, J lost 2 bases, and 10 bases lay in between. CDR3 loop: CASSKAEITDTQYF. The CDR3 region has the DNA TGTGCCAGTAGTAAAGCCGAGATCACAGATACGCAGTATTTT.

The CDR3 DNA reads TGCGCCAGCAGCTTGGCCTCTACCGTCGGGGAGACCCAGTACTTC. This codes for CASSLASTVGETQYF. The J gene is TRBJ2-5, the V gene TRBV5-1; D remains ambiguous. The CDR3 runs 15 residues. Germline lookup yields CDR1 SGHRS and CDR2 YFSETQ. V lost 0 bases and J lost 5, with 14 bases in between.

The chain uses TRBV19 and TRBJ1-1, with D unclear. Trimming shortened V by 5 bases and J by 5 bases, and 12 bases separated the two germline ends. Germline-derived CDR1 and CDR2 are LNHDA and SQIVND (reference sequence). The CDR3 length is 13 residues. The CDR3 is CASSVILETEAFF. CDR3 DNA: TGTGCCAGTAGTGTAATATTGGAGACTGAAGCTTTCTTT.

The V call is TRBV5-8, the J call TRBJ1-4; tentatively, D is TRBD1 (6 bases). Trimming took 3 bases from V and 6 from J, leaving 15 bases between them. CDR1 and CDR2 from the germline V gene are SGHTS and YDEGEE. The CDR3 has 15 residues. The DNA of the CDR3 is TGTGCCAGCAGCTCTGCGGGGGGGGCCGATGAAAAACTGTTTTTT. This sequence encodes CASSSAGGADEKLFF.

V gene TRBV19 combines with J gene TRBJ2-5; TRBD1 agrees at 10 bases. Germline CDR1 reads LNHDA; CDR2 reads SQIVND (reference sequence). J lost 3 bases, V lost 8 bases, and 0 bases had no gene match. CDR3 length: 12 residues. CDR3 nucleotides: TGTGCCAGTGGACAGGGGGAAGAGACCCAGTACTTC. Its translation: CASGQGEETQYF.

The gene calls are TRBV11-3 and TRBJ1-4; 8 bases align to TRBD1. The germline CDR1 and CDR2 sequences are SGHNT and YENEEA. The CDR3 covers 14 residues. V shed 7 bases and J 5 bases; nucleotides not matched to a gene: 6. As DNA, the CDR3 is TGTGCCAGCAAAAAGGGACAGGAGAATGAAAAACTGTTTTTT. It encodes CASKKGQENEKLFF.

This sequence joins TRBV5-6 and TRBJ1-1; D not certain. Germline values: CDR1 SGHDT, CDR2 YYEEEE. This CDR3 comprises 14 residues. Trimming left V 2 bases short and J 0 bases short, with 8 bases between. The CDR3 sequence: CASSFRRLNTEAFF. The CDR3 DNA reads TGTGCCAGCAGCTTTCGTCGGCTGAACACTGAAGCTTTCTTT.

The J gene is TRBJ2-7, the V gene TRBV27, with D possibly matching TRBD2 (7 bases). Per germline, CDR1 MNHEY and CDR2 SMNVEV (reference sequence). This CDR3 spans 14 amino acids. With 2 bases removed from V and 5 bases from J, the gap between germline ends came to 13 bases. CDR3 bases: TGTGCCAGCAGTTTAGTTCGGGGGGCCCACGAGCAGTACTTC. Translation gives CASSLVRGAHEQYF.

The rearrangement uses TRBV5-4 and TRBJ2-3; 10 positions match TRBD2. CDR1 and CDR2 (germline): SGHNT, YYREEE (reference sequence). The CDR3 loop spans 15 amino acids. V lost 3 bases and J lost 0; bases outside the gene matches: 1. CDR3 DNA sequence: TGTGCCAGCAGCTCGACTAGCGGGAGCACAGATACGCAGTATTTT. It specifies CASSSTSGSTDTQYF.

The chain carries TRBV5-1 and TRBJ1-1, with 10 positions matching TRBD1. CDR3 size: 17 residues. With 4 bases clipped from V and 6 bases from J, the junction kept 15 bases outside the gene matches. CDR1 is SGHRS, CDR2 YFSETQ, per germline. The CDR3 nucleotides read TGCGCCAGCAGCCTTCAAGGGCCGGGACAGGGGAGTGCTGAAGCTTTCTTT. Translating gives CASSLQGPGQGSAEAFF. Full variable domain (rest looked up from reference TRBV5-1 and TRBJ1-1): KAGVTQTPRYLIKTRGQQVTLSCSPISGHRSVSWYQQTPGQGLQFLFEYFSETQRNKGNFPGRFSGRQFSNSRSEMNVSTLELGDSALYLCASSLQGPGQGSAEAFFGQGTRLTVV.

V gene TRBV9 combines with J gene TRBJ2-1; TRBD2 agrees at 8 bases. The CDR3 contains 16 residues. V shed 1 base, J shed 2 bases, and the junction held 5 bases outside the gene matches. CDR1 is SGDLS, CDR2 YYNGEE, per germline. The CDR3: CASSVMGSGTYNEQFF. The CDR3 coding sequence is TGTGCCAGCAGCGTAATGGGTAGCGGGACCTACAATGAGCAGTTCTTC.

This sequence joins TRBV7-2 and TRBJ2-7; 8 nucleotides align to TRBD1. CDR3 size: 15 residues. V shed 2 bases and J 2 bases; nucleotides not matched to a gene: 5. CDR1 is SGHTA, CDR2 FQGNSA, per germline. The CDR3 coding sequence is TGTGCCAGCAGCTTAAGTCAGGGGGCAACCTACGAGCAGTACTTC. Amino acid sequence: CASSLSQGATYEQYF. The whole variable domain, remainder taken from reference TRBV7-2 and TRBJ2-7, is GAGVSQSPSNKVTEKGKDVELRCDPISGHTALYWYRQSLGQGLEFLIYFQGNSAPDKSGLPSDRFSAERTGGSVSTLTIQRTQQEDSAVYLCASSLSQGATYEQYFGPGTRLTVT.